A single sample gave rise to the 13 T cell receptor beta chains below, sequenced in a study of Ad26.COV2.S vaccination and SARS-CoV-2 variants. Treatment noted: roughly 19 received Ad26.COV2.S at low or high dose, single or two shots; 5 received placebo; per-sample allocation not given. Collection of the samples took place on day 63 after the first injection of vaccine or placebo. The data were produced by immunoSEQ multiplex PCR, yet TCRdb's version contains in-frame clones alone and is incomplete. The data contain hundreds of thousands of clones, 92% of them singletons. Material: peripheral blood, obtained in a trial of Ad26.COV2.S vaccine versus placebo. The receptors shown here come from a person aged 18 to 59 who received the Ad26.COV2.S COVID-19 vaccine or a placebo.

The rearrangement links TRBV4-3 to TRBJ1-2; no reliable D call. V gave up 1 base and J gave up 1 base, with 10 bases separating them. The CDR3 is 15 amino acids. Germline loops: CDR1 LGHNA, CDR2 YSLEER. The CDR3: CASSQVPPVNYGYTF. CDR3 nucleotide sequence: TGCGCCAGCAGCCAAGTCCCTCCGGTTAACTATGGCTACACCTTC.

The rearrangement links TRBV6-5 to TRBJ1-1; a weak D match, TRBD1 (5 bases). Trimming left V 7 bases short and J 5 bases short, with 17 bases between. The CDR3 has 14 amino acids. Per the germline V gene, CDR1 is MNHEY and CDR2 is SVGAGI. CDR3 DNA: TGTGCCAGCACTTTACACGGGGGGGATACTGAAGCTTTCTTT. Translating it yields CASTLHGGDTEAFF.

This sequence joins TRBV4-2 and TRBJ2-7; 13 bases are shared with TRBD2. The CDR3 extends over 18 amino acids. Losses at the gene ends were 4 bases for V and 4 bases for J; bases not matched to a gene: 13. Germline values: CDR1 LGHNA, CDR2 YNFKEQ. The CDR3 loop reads CASSLGTSGVSGGYEQYF. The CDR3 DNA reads TGTGCCAGCAGCCTCGGGACTAGCGGGGTCTCGGGCGGTTACGAGCAGTACTTC.

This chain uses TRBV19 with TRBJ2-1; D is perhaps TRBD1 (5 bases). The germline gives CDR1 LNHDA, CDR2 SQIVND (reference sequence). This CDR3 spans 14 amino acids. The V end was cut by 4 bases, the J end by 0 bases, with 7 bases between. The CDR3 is CASSRTFSYNEQFF. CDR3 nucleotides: TGTGCCAGTAGTAGGACATTCTCCTACAATGAGCAGTTCTTC.

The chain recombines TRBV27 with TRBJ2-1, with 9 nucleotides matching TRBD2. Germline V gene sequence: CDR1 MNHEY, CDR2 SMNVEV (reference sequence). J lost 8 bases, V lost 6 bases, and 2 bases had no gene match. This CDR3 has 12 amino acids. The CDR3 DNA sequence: TGTGCCAGCAGGGGACTAGCAGATGAGCAGTTCTTC. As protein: CASRGLADEQFF.

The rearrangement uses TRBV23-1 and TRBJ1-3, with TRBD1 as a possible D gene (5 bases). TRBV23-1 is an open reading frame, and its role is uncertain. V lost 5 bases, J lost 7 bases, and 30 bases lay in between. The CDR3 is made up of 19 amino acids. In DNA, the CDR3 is TGCGCCAGCAGTTCTCCGCGGGGCGGGCGATGTGCGAGAGGGAACACCATATATTTT. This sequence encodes CASSSPRGGRCARGNTIYF.

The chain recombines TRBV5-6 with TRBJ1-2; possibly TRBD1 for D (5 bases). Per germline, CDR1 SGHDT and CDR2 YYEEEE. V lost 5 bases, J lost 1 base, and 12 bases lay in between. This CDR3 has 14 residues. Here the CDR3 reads CASRPQGFNYGYTF. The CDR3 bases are TGTGCCAGCAGACCCCAGGGATTTAACTATGGCTACACCTTC.

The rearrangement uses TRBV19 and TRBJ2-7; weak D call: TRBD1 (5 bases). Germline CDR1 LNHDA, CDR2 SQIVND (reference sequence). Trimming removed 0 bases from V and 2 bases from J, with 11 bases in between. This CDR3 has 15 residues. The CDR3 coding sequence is TGTGCCAGTAGTATAGATGGCCAGGGCCCCTACGAGCAGTACTTC. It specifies CASSIDGQGPYEQYF.

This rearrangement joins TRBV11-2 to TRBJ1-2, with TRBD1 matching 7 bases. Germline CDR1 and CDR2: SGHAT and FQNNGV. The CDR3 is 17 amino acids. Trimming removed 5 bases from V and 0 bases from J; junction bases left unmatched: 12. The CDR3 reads CASSPPFGGTANYGYTF. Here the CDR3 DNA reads TGTGCCAGCAGCCCCCCTTTTGGCGGGACAGCTAACTATGGCTACACCTTC.

The CDR3 is CASSLPGETQYF. For the CDR3, the DNA is TGTGCCAGCAGTTTACCAGGGGAGACCCAGTACTTC. This chain uses TRBV12-3 or TRBV12-4 with TRBJ2-5; tentatively, D is TRBD1 (5 bases). The germline V and J ends were trimmed by 2 bases and 5 bases, with 6 bases remaining between them. The CDR3 length is 12 residues.

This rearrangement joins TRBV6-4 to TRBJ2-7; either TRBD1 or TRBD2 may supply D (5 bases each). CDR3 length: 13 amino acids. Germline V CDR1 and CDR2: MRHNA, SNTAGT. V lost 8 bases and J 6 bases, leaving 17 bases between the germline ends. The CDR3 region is CASPRGPRAEQYF. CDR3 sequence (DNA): TGTGCCAGCCCCCGGGGACCCAGGGCCGAGCAGTACTTC.

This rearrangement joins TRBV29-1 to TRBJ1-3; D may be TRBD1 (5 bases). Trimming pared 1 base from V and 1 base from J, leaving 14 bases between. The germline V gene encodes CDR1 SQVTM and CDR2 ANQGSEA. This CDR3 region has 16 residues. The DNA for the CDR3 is TGCAGCGTTGAAGGGCGACAGAGGGAGTCTGGAAACACCATATATTTT. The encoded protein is CSVEGRQRESGNTIYF.

CDR3 residues: CASRLPRLWGDTETQYF. DNA of the CDR3: TGTGCAAGTCGCTTACCACGACTATGGGGGGACACAGAGACCCAGTACTTC. The rearrangement links TRBV12-2 to TRBJ2-5. TRBV12-2 is noted as a pseudogene. This CDR3 is 17 amino acids long.